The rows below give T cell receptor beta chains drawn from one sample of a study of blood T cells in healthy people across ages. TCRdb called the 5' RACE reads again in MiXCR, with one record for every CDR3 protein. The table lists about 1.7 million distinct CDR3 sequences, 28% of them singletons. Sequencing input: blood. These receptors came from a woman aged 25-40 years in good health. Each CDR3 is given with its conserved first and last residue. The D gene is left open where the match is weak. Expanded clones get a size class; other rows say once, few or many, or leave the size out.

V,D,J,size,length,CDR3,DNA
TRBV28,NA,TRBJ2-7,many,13,CASSSTISYEQYF,TGTGCCAGCAGTTCTACGATCTCCTACGAGCAGTACTTC
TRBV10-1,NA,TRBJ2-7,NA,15,CVSSPPGTAVYEQYF,TGCGTCAGCAGTCCCCCCGGGACCGCGGTCTACGAGCAGTACTTC
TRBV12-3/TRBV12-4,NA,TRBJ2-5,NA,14,CASSLVRPQETQYF,TGTGCCAGCAGTTTAGTACGGCCCCAAGAGACCCAGTACTTC
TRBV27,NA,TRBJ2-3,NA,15,CASSPPPYSTDTQYF,TGTGCCAGCAGTCCGCCCCCCTATTCCACAGATACGCAGTATTTT
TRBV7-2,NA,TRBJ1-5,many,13,CASSPGGRLPQHF,TGTGCCAGCAGCCCCGGGGGCAGGCTGCCCCAGCATTTT
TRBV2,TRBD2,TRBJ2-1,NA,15,CASSEETSGGNEQFF,TGTGCCAGCAGTGAAGAGACTAGCGGAGGAAATGAGCAGTTCTTC
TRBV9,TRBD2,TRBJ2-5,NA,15,CASSVSPSGEETQYF,TGTGCCAGCAGCGTATCCCCTAGCGGTGAAGAGACCCAGTACTTC
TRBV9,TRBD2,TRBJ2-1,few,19,CASSGRLAGERLSYNEQFF,TGTGCCAGCAGCGGTCGACTAGCGGGAGAGCGCCTCTCCTACAATGAGCAGTTCTTC
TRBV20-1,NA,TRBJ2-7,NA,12,CSAITGPYEQYF,TGCAGTGCTATCACAGGGCCCTACGAGCAGTACTTC
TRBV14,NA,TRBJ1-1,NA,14,CASSQDTEAEEAFF,TGTGCCAGCAGCCAAGATACTGAGGCAGAAGAAGCTTTCTTT
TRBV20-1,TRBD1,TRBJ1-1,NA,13,CSAMGQARGAAFF,TGCAGTGCTATGGGACAGGCCCGGGGAGCAGCTTTCTTT
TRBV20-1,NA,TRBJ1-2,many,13,CSASPTANYGYTF,TGCAGTGCTAGTCCCACAGCTAACTATGGCTACACCTTC
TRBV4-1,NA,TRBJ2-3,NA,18,CASSQPPILAEVTDTQYF,TGCGCCAGCAGCCAACCCCCTATCTTAGCGGAGGTCACAGATACGCAGTATTTT
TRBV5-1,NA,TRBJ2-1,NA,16,CASSLRGSLSPDEQFF,TGCGCCAGCAGCCTACGGGGCAGCCTTTCCCCCGATGAGCAGTTCTTC
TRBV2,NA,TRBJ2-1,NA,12,CASREENNEQFF,TGTGCCAGCAGGGAGGAAAACAATGAGCAGTTCTTC
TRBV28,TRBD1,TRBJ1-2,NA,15,CASSGPTGAEYGYTF,TGTGCCAGCAGTGGACCGACAGGGGCCGAGTATGGCTACACCTTC
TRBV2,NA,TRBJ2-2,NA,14,CASSSIPNTGELFF,TGTGCCAGCAGTTCCATTCCGAACACCGGGGAGCTGTTTTTT
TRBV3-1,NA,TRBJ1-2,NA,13,CASSQWANYGYTF,TGTGCCAGCAGCCAATGGGCTAACTATGGCTACACCTTC
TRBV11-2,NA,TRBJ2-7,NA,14,CTSSSTTRSGEQYF,TGTACCAGCAGCTCGACAACCCGCTCGGGCGAGCAGTACTTC
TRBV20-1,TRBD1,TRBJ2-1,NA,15,CSARPRDRGVYEQFF,TGCAGTGCTAGACCCCGGGACAGGGGGGTCTATGAGCAGTTCTTC
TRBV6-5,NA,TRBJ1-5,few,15,CASSYSGGRGQPQHF,TGTGCCAGCAGTTACTCTGGGGGCCGAGGTCAGCCCCAGCATTTT
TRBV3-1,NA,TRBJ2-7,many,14,CASSQDARPYEQYF,TGTGCCAGCAGCCAAGACGCCAGGCCCTACGAGCAGTACTTC
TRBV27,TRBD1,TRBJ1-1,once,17,CASSLGTGWGMNTEAFF,TGTGCCAGCAGTCTCGGGACAGGGTGGGGCATGAACACTGAAGCTTTCTTT
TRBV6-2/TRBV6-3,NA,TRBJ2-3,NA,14,CASSYKSPSDTQYF,TGTGCCAGCAGTTACAAGTCGCCGTCAGATACGCAGTATTTT
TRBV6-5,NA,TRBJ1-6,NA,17,CASSFRPQGYLDSPLHF,TGTGCCAGCAGTTTCCGGCCACAGGGTTACTTGGATTCACCCCTCCACTTT
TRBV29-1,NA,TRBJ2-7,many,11,CSVLQDYEQYF,TGCAGCGTACTACAGGACTACGAGCAGTACTTC
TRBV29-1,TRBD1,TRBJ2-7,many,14,CSVEESRGQHEQYF,TGCAGCGTTGAAGAATCCAGGGGGCAACACGAGCAGTACTTC
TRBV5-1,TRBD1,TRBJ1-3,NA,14,CASSRGQGEDTIYF,TGCGCCAGCAGCCGAGGACAGGGGGAGGACACCATATATTTT
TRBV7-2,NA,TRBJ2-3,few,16,CASSLVPGGLTDTQYF,TGTGCCAGCAGCTTAGTTCCAGGGGGACTCACAGATACGCAGTATTTT
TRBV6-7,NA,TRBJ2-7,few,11,CASWLPYEQYF,TGTGCCAGCTGGCTTCCCTACGAGCAGTACTTC
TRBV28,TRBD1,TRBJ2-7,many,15,CASSPTVDRGYEQYF,TGTGCCAGCAGTCCCACCGTCGACAGGGGATACGAGCAGTACTTC
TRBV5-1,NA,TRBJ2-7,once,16,CASSLEPGAPRDEQYF,TGCGCCAGCAGCTTGGAGCCCGGGGCTCCAAGGGACGAGCAGTACTTC
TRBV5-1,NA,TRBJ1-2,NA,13,CASSLTVTYGYTF,TGCGCCAGCAGCTTGACAGTTACCTATGGCTACACCTTC
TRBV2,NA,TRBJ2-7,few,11,CASSIHDEQYF,TGTGCCAGCAGTATTCATGACGAGCAGTACTTC
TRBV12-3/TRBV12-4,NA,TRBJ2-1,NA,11,CASSTNREQFF,TGTGCCAGCAGTACAAACAGGGAGCAGTTCTTC
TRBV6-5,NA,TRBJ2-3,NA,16,CASSYTSRGSTDTQYF,TGTGCCAGCAGTTACACTAGCCGGGGGAGCACAGATACGCAGTATTTT